This T cell receptor (beta chain) was sequenced during a study of blood T cell repertoires in COVID-19. Participants, about 18 to 95 years old, spanned around 25 US areas. Libraries were prepared by immunoSEQ multiplex PCR; TCRdb keeps only in-frame clonotypes and omits some of them. In the table there are roughly 500,000 clones, roughly 90% of which are singletons. In germline, CDR1 is KGHDR, CDR2 SFDVKD. This CDR3 contains 16 residues. The ends lost 9 bases at V and 6 bases at J; junction bases unmatched: 14. The sequence derives from a woman aged 35 to 49 who had recovered from COVID-19. Sequencing was carried out using PBMCs or T cells enriched from blood (not recorded which). The genes are TRBV24-1 and TRBJ2-1, with 9 bases that match TRBD2. The CDR3 DNA reads TGTGCCACCGCCACGACCCTAGCGGGAACGATCAATGAGCAGTTCTTC. Translating gives CATATTLAGTINEQFF.